The sequence of this T cell receptor (beta chain) was determined in a study of blood T cell repertoires in COVID-19 (dated by TCRdb to 2018 to 2020). Describing the broader study: Samples covering the acute and convalescent phases of COVID-19 were provided by collaborators in the United States, Italy and Spain. The prospective study material was composed of cDNA or gDNA derived from T cells, B-cell-depleted T cells, or PBMCs. The dataset comprised deeply sampled blood TCRbeta repertoires from subjects exposed to, actively infected with, or recovered from COVID-19. The repertoires were released in a freely available public database meant as a resource for research on the immune response to SARS-CoV-2. Samples came from the ongoing ImmuneRACE study (first 160 participants) plus 1,254 subjects from 6 global collaborators. A de-identified subject ID, COVID-19 status, age in years and sex were almost always included in the sample metadata. HLA class I and class II types, where available, came from metadata supplied by the sample provider rather than from assay-based typing.

Participants in the prospective study were aged roughly 18 to 95 years, lived in under 30 United States geographic areas, and enrolled through a virtual design. To assign participants to cohorts, the prospective study relied on clinical history that participants themselves reported in a screening survey and a study questionnaire. Exposed participants had been in contact, within 2 weeks of entering the study, with a person who had a PCR-confirmed or clinician-diagnosed case of COVID-19. In the prospective study, mobile phlebotomists collected whole blood, serum and a nasopharyngeal or oropharyngeal swab from each participant. Participants in the prospective study had the option to provide additional blood draws and questionnaires over a roughly two-month period. Before DNA extraction, blood samples from the prospective study were shipped at room temperature or frozen. The CDR3 has 14 amino acids, counting the end cysteine and phenylalanine. Only CDR3 DNA is held: 42 bases, read in frame from base 1. CDR1 LGHDT and CDR2 YNNKEL were looked up in the germline V gene (reference sequence). V drops 3 bases and J drops 2 bases, leaving 10 bases in between.

Points on this clone: This clone's antigen is unknown. The sample holds no much larger clone one base away, and base qualities are not on file.

The immunoSEQ Assay, a bias-controlled multiplex PCR, was used to amplify TCRbeta CDR3 regions from genomic DNA. Under the source paper's analysis protocol: Nucleated cell counts per sample were estimated from amplification of reference gene primers within the assay. To quantify the absolute abundance of each unique TCRbeta CDR3 rearrangement, sequence reads were collapsed and filtered. For each sample, productive Simpson clonality was calculated by taking the square root of Simpson's diversity index across productive rearrangements. This immuneACCESS table, as held by TCRdb, lists in-frame sequences with V and J called but not all clones. Of the missing ones, under half trace to an unresolved V gene in checked studies; the others have no known cause. V, J and clone size were drawn from that table, and D and trimming were deduced from the DNA. Recorded for this sample are 350,000 to 450,000 clones; roughly nine tenths of them occurred a single time. The ten largest clonotypes hold 0.8% to 0.9% of the sample.

The full study reports these points: Clinical and demographic metadata were provided uncurated, with the amount varying by source and participant.

Rearrangement joined TRBV3-1 (or the pseudogene TRBV3-2) to TRBJ1-2; TRBD1 is perhaps the D gene, given 5 matching bases. The material sequenced was PBMCs or T cells enriched from blood (not recorded which). The source of this sequence is a woman between 40 and 55 years old who had been exposed to COVID-19. The CDR3 protein is CASSQGLGNYGYTF. The sequence in DNA is TGTGCCAGCAGCCAGGGACTGGGGAACTATGGCTACACCTTC.